These 10 T cell receptor beta chains were all obtained from the same sample, sequenced in a study of T-cell memory formation after mild COVID-19. MiXCR, run by TCRdb on the 5' RACE reads, gives a single entry per CDR3 protein. The sample has roughly 100,000 distinct CDR3 sequences, roughly 15% seen once. The sequencing sample was made of PBMCs or a T cell subset sorted from them (not recorded which). The source is a young man who had mild COVID-19 (a few samples of this study predate the infection). Cell type and time point are not known.

The rearrangement uses TRBV7-9 and TRBJ1-3, with D uncertain. The ends were cut back, 5 bases at V and 4 bases at J, with 15 bases in the middle. Germline V gene lookup returns CDR1 SEHNR and CDR2 FQNEAQ (reference sequence). The CDR3 has 15 residues. CDR3: CASSGHGGRGNTIYF. CDR3 DNA: TGTGCCAGCAGCGGCCACGGTGGAAGGGGAAACACCATATATTTT.

In its sample, this clonotype was seen many times. The chain combines TRBV29-1 with TRBJ1-2, with TRBD1 as a possible D gene (6 bases). CDR3 length: 13 residues. From germline, CDR1 is SQVTM and CDR2 ANQGSEA. Trimming left V 4 bases short and J 3 bases short, with 12 bases between. CDR3 sequence: CSVAGGLYYGYTF. The CDR3 coding sequence is TGCAGCGTTGCCGGGGGCCTGTACTATGGCTACACCTTC.

This clonotype was counted only a few times. The rearrangement joins TRBV6-1 to TRBJ2-7, with D tentatively TRBD1 or TRBD2 (5 bases each). Germline V lookup: CDR1 MNHNS, CDR2 SASEGT. CDR3 size: 14 residues. The V end was cut by 1 base, the J end by 2 bases, with 9 bases between. CDR3 bases: TGTGCCAGCAGTGAAGGAGTGGGGGCCTACGAGCAGTACTTC. It yields the protein CASSEGVGAYEQYF.

This clonotype was counted ten times or more. V is TRBV7-9 and J is TRBJ2-7, with a possible D match to TRBD2 (5 bases). The CDR3 loop spans 15 amino acids. Germline CDR1 is SEHNR and CDR2 is FQNEAQ (reference sequence). Trimming pared 5 bases from V and 5 bases from J, leaving 19 bases between. CDR3 sequence: CASSPTGSPTHEQYF. The CDR3, as DNA: TGTGCCAGCAGCCCGACGGGGTCCCCGACCCACGAGCAGTACTTC. Combining the CDR3 with reference TRBV7-9 and TRBJ2-7 gives the whole variable domain DTGVSQNPRHKITKRGQNVTFRCDPISEHNRLYWYRQTLGQGPEFLTYFQNEAQLEKSRLLSDRFSAERPKGSFSTLEIQRTEQGDSAMYLCASSPTGSPTHEQYFGPGTRLTVT.

This chain links TRBV6-5 with TRBJ2-1; D is unresolved. CDR1 MNHEY and CDR2 SVGAGI come from the germline V gene. The CDR3 extends over 13 amino acids. With 5 bases removed from V and 6 bases from J, the gap between germline ends came to 11 bases. CDR3 region: CASSTSAANEQFF. CDR3 nucleotide sequence: TGTGCCAGCAGTACCTCCGCGGCCAATGAGCAGTTCTTC.

The V gene is TRBV13, the J gene TRBJ2-3, with 9 positions matching TRBD2. The CDR3 is 17 amino acids. V trimming: 1 base; J trimming: 9 bases; junction bases outside the gene matches: 14. The germline gives CDR1 PRHDT, CDR2 FYEKMQ (reference sequence). In DNA, the CDR3 is TGTGCCAGCAGCTTAGTAGTGGGGCTAGCGGGGCCCAGGACGCAGTATTTT. Its protein product is CASSLVVGLAGPRTQYF.

The sample holds a few counts of this clonotype. The V gene is TRBV9, the J gene TRBJ2-1; D is possibly TRBD2 (7 bases). CDR3 size: 15 residues. The germline CDR1 and CDR2 sequences are SGDLS and YYNGEE. The V and J ends lost 0 bases and 4 bases respectively, with 11 bases between them. CDR3 nucleotide sequence: TGTGCCAGCAGCGTAGGCGGGGGCGAATACAATGAGCAGTTCTTC. This codes for CASSVGGGEYNEQFF.

The rearrangement links TRBV9 to TRBJ2-3, with TRBD2 matching over 8 bases. Germline lookup yields CDR1 SGDLS and CDR2 YYNGEE. V lost 3 bases to trimming and J lost 2 bases; unmatched junction nucleotides: 11. The CDR3 runs to 17 residues. The DNA for the CDR3 is TGTGCCAGCAGCGCCAATAGCGGGACCTCCTACACAGATACGCAGTATTTT. Protein sequence: CASSANSGTSYTDTQYF. Using reference TRBV9 and TRBJ2-3 for the parts outside the CDR3, the full variable domain is DSGVTQTPKHLITATGQRVTLRCSPRSGDLSVYWYQQSLDQGLQFLIQYYNGEERAKGNILERFSAQQFPDLHSELNLSSLELGDSALYFCASSANSGTSYTDTQYFGPGTRLTVL.

This clonotype was seen a handful of times. The J gene is TRBJ1-4, the V gene TRBV12-3 or TRBV12-4; TRBD1 matches at 10 bases. The CDR3 extends over 15 amino acids. The junction had 8 bases not matched to a gene; V was cut back by 5 bases and J by 8 bases. CDR3 nucleotides: TGTGCCAGCAGTCCCGCCGGGACAGGGGTCGAAAAACTGTTTTTT. Its translation: CASSPAGTGVEKLFF.

The chain recombines TRBV7-9 with TRBJ2-7; 10 bases fit TRBD2. The V gene's germline CDR1 is SEHNR and CDR2 FQNEAQ (reference sequence). The CDR3 has 13 amino acids. J lost 6 bases, V lost 8 bases, and 7 bases had no gene match. The CDR3 coding sequence is TGTGCCAGCGGACAGCGGGGGGGCAGCGAGCAGTACGTC. This translates into CASGQRGGSEQYV.